The T cell receptor beta chain described here comes from a study of siplizumab effects on memory and regulatory T cells. The CDR3 has 17 amino acids. Trimming cost V 6 bases and J 4 bases; bases outside gene matches: 17. Germline assignment: CDR1 MGHRA and CDR2 YSYEKL. For every sample, 100,000 or so TCR templates were assayed. Profiling relied on immunoSEQ multiplex PCR, and the TCRdb table lists in-frame clones only, not all of them. Of 99,000 or so clones in the sample, roughly 94% were seen once. The rearrangement joins TRBV4-1 to TRBJ1-1; 7 nucleotides align to TRBD1. Sequencing was performed on non-Treg CD4+ T cells sorted from blood. The clonotype was recovered from a human donor in good health. CDR3 sequence reads: CASRNTPFWRGLTEAFF. CDR3 sequence (DNA): TGCGCCAGCAGAAATACCCCCTTTTGGAGGGGGCTCACTGAAGCTTTCTTT.